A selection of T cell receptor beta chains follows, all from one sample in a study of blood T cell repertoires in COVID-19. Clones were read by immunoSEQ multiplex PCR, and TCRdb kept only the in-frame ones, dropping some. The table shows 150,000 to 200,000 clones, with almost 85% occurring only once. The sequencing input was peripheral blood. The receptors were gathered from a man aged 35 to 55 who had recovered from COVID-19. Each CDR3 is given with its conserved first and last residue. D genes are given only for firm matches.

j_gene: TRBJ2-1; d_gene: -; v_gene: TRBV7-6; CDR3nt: TGTGCCAGCAGCCCGACAGTAACTACCAATGAGCAGTTCTTC; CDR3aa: CASSPTVTTNEQFF
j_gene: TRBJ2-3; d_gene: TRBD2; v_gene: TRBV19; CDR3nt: TGTGCCAGTAGTCGGCGCGGGGGTGGAGATACGCAGTATTTT; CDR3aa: CASSRRGGGDTQYF
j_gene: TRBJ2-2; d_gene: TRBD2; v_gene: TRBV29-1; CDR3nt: TGCAGCGTTGCCAGACTAGCGGGCACCGGGGAGCTGTTTTTT; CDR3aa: CSVARLAGTGELFF
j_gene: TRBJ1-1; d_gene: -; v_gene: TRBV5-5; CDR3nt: TGTGCCAGCAGCTTGGTCAGGGAAGCTTTCTTT; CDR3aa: CASSLVREAFF
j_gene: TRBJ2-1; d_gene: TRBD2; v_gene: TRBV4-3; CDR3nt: TGCGCCAGCAGCCCTCTAGGGGGCGGGGGGGCCGGTGAGCAGTTCTTC; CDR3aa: CASSPLGGGGAGEQFF
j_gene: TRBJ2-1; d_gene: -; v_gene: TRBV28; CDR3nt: TGTGCCAGCAGTTTAAATAGCGGTGAGCAGTTCTTC; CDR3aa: CASSLNSGEQFF
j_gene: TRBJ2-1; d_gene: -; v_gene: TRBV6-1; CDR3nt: TGTGCCAGCAGTGAAGCGGGGGGGCTGAATGAGCAGTTCTTC; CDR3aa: CASSEAGGLNEQFF
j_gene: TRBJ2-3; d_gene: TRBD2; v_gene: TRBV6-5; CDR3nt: TGTGCCAGCAGCCGATCGACTAGCGGGGGGGGGACGCAGTATTTT; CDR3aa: CASSRSTSGGGTQYF
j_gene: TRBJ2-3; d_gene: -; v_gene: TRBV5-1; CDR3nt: TGCGCCAGCAGCTTGGTAACAGATACGCAGTATTTT; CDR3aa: CASSLVTDTQYF
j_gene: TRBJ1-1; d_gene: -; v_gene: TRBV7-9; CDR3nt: TGTGCCAGCAGCTTGAACAGCGAAGCTTTCTTT; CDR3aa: CASSLNSEAFF
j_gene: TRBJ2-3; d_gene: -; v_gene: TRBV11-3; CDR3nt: TGTGCCAGCACCCCGGGGGGGACAGGGACCGATACGCAGTATTTT; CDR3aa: CASTPGGTGTDTQYF